The rows below give T cell receptor beta chains drawn from one sample of a study of control samples from healthy donors and cancer patients. This table comes from immunoSEQ multiplex PCR, and its TCRdb copy is limited to in-frame clones, with some not included. The sample has approximately 97,000 clones, about 91% seen once. The sequenced sample consisted of blood. The receptors here all came from a young woman in good health. Each CDR3 is given with its conserved first and last residue.

V gene	J gene	CDR3 protein
TRBV7-2	TRBJ1-2	CASSLVGYGYTF
TRBV28	TRBJ2-5	CASWNRGQFSETQYF
TRBV18	TRBJ2-3	CASSPSPPGLTSTDTQYF
TRBV6-6	TRBJ2-7	CASRSTSGRNEQYF
TRBV19	TRBJ1-4	CASSRSRGSGTTNEKLFF
TRBV7-2	TRBJ2-1	CASSSSASSYNEQFF
TRBV30	TRBJ2-2	CAWSGGGFYTGELFF
TRBV4-1	TRBJ1-1	CASSQGAGGTEAFF
TRBV28	TRBJ2-5	CASSEDRGRETQYF
TRBV9	TRBJ2-3	CASSVGSTDTQYF
TRBV27	TRBJ1-2	CASSLYSVGYGYTF
TRBV27	TRBJ1-3	CASSSTGGSGNTIYF
TRBV4-1	TRBJ1-1	CASSQDEGVSMNTEAFF
TRBV28	TRBJ1-1	CASSLWTGGEAFF
TRBV6-4	TRBJ1-2	CASSDSGYGYTF
TRBV11-2	TRBJ1-1	CASSPRVQAGNTEAFF
TRBV30	TRBJ1-5	CAWSGGWVSNQPQHF
TRBV19	TRBJ1-5	CASHQGARGNQPQHF
TRBV30	TRBJ2-7	CAWSNKGEQYF
TRBV14	TRBJ2-7	CASSKAGWYYEQYF
TRBV24-1	TRBJ2-2	CATSDPDGPRTGELFF
TRBV5-1	TRBJ2-5	CASSPGTRVGEETQYF
TRBV6-2/TRBV6-3	TRBJ2-7	CASSYVGHEQYF
TRBV19	TRBJ2-3	CASTGVFSGGASNTQYF
TRBV29-1	TRBJ2-5	CSVQQGYQETQYF
TRBV7-9	TRBJ1-6	CASSLGPGQISPLHF
TRBV3-1/TRBV3-2	TRBJ2-5	CASSQDKQGTETQYF
TRBV6-6	TRBJ2-6	CASSPTGLNVLTF
TRBV14	TRBJ1-1	CASSQESFGAFF